What follows are 21 T cell receptor beta chains derived from one specimen sequenced in a study of radiation and T cells in renal cell carcinoma. TCRdb's table, derived via immunoSEQ multiplex PCR, lists solely in-frame clones and lacks some. The table has more than 15,000 clones, approximately 59% seen once. Treatment denoted: treatment-naive control, cytoreductive nephrectomy. Sequencing used tumor tissue, obtained from a patient whose treatment was nephrectomy without radiotherapy. The source of these receptors is a man in his fifties with renal cell carcinoma.

J is TRBJ2-7 and V is TRBV28, with 8 bases that match TRBD1. The germline CDR1 and CDR2 sequences are MDHEN and SYDVKM. The V segment lost 6 bases and the J segment 3 bases; nucleotides outside the gene matches: 16. The CDR3 length is 17 residues. The CDR3 reads CASSLLVGQVNSYEQYF. DNA of the CDR3: TGTGCCAGCAGCCTCCTCGTGGGACAGGTGAACAGCTACGAGCAGTACTTC.

The chain uses TRBV28 and TRBJ2-2; D remains unclear. This CDR3 spans 16 amino acids. V lost 6 bases to trimming and J lost 4 bases, with 18 bases between them. Per the germline V gene, CDR1 is MDHEN and CDR2 is SYDVKM. The CDR3 bases are TGTGCCAGCAGCCCGCGTACACGGAGAACCACCGGGGAGCTGTTTTTT. Encoded protein: CASSPRTRRTTGELFF.

The rearrangement joins TRBV19 to TRBJ1-6; D gene ambiguous. V was cut by 5 bases and J by 3 bases, with 8 bases left in between. The CDR3 sequence is 14 residues long. CDR1 is LNHDA, CDR2 SQIVND, per germline (reference sequence). This chain's CDR3 is CASSSSRYNSPLHF. CDR3 DNA sequence: TGTGCCAGTAGTTCGAGCCGCTATAATTCACCCCTCCACTTT.

V is TRBV5-1 and J is TRBJ1-1, with D possibly TRBD1 on 5 matching bases. V was trimmed by 2 bases and J by 3 bases, leaving 11 bases between them. The CDR3 runs to 14 residues. Germline CDR1 and CDR2: SGHRS and YFSETQ. This CDR3 reads CASSFFRGDTEAFF. The CDR3 DNA follows: TGCGCCAGCAGCTTTTTTAGAGGGGACACTGAAGCTTTCTTT.

This clone has a handful of counts. The rearrangement joins TRBV5-8 to TRBJ1-1, with D unresolved. Germline lookup yields CDR1 SGHTS and CDR2 YDEGEE. V lost 5 bases, J lost 5 bases, and 7 bases lay in between. The CDR3 totals 11 residues. The CDR3 protein is CASRSRTEAFF. CDR3 DNA: TGTGCCAGCAGAAGTAGGACTGAAGCTTTCTTT. The full variable domain, rest sourced from reference TRBV5-8 and TRBJ1-1, is EAGVTQSPTHLIKTRGQQATLRCSPISGHTSVYWYQQALGLGLQFLLWYDEGEERNRGNFPPRFSGRQFPNYSSELNVNALELEDSALYLCASRSRTEAFFGQGTRLTVV.

This clone was found a few times. The chain recombines TRBV19 with TRBJ1-2; the match to TRBD1 covers 7 bases. CDR1 is LNHDA and CDR2 is SQIVND in the germline V gene (reference sequence). V was pared by 7 bases and J by 4 bases, with 9 bases of the junction left unmatched. CDR3 length: 14 amino acids. DNA of the CDR3: TGTGCCAGTACCAATACGGACAGGACCTATGGCTACACCTTC. As protein: CASTNTDRTYGYTF.

V gene TRBV19 combines with J gene TRBJ2-7, with TRBD1 matching 12 bases. V shed 3 bases, J shed 3 bases, and the junction held 3 bases outside the gene matches. The germline V gene has CDR1 LNHDA and CDR2 SQIVND (reference sequence). CDR3 length equals 15 residues. The CDR3 sequence: CASSMGQGAIYEQYF. The DNA of the CDR3 is TGTGCCAGTAGTATGGGACAGGGGGCTATCTACGAGCAGTACTTC.

The chain has TRBV9 and TRBJ2-5, with TRBD1 as a possible D gene (5 bases). Trimming took 3 bases from V and 7 from J, leaving 13 bases between them. The germline CDR1 and CDR2 sequences are SGDLS and YYNGEE. The CDR3 consists of 13 residues. The DNA of the CDR3 is TGTGCCAGCAGCGAGGGCAGGGATTCGACCCAGTACTTC. It encodes CASSEGRDSTQYF.

The chain joins TRBV18 to TRBJ1-4; a possible D gene is TRBD1 (6 bases). Deletions cut 3 bases from V and 7 bases from J, with 15 bases between. The CDR3 sequence is 15 residues long. Germline loops: CDR1 KGHSH, CDR2 LQKENI. The CDR3 coding sequence is TGTGCCAGCTCACCGGGAGGGCAGGGGAGTGAAAAACTGTTTTTT. Protein sequence: CASSPGGQGSEKLFF.

V is TRBV15 and J is TRBJ2-2; 7 bases fit TRBD2. Germline V CDR1 and CDR2: LNHNV, YYDKDF (reference sequence). CDR3 length: 13 residues. V lost 8 bases to trimming and J lost 7 bases; unmatched junction nucleotides: 7. CDR3 region: CATQGGQDGELFF. The CDR3, as DNA: TGTGCCACCCAGGGAGGGCAAGACGGGGAGCTGTTTTTT.

This clone was seen more than once but under ten times. CDR3 in DNA: TGTGCCAGCAGCATAATGGGAACAGTAAATCAGCCCCAGCATTTT. Its translation is CASSIMGTVNQPQHF. The chain carries TRBV7-2 and TRBJ1-5; D remains ambiguous. Looked up from germline, CDR1 is SGHTA and CDR2 is FQGNSA. V dropped 5 bases and J dropped 4 bases, with 15 bases sitting between them. The CDR3 is made up of 15 amino acids.

This sequence joins TRBV7-9 and TRBJ2-5, with D perhaps TRBD1 or TRBD2 (5 bases each). Germline values: CDR1 SEHNR, CDR2 FQNEAQ (reference sequence). There are 14 residues in the CDR3. The V end lost 5 bases, the J end lost 5 bases, and 15 bases lay between the germline ends. CDR3 nucleotides: TGTGCCAGCAGCCCGAGGGCAGGGTGGGAGACCCAGTACTTC. This encodes CASSPRAGWETQYF.

This clone was detected once. V usage is TRBV7-9 and J usage is TRBJ2-2; D is undetermined. CDR3 size: 11 residues. Between the trimmed V and J ends, which lost 3 bases and 7 bases, there was a span of 3 bases. Germline loops: CDR1 SEHNR, CDR2 FQNEAQ (reference sequence). The CDR3 loop is CASSLIGELFF. The CDR3, as DNA: TGTGCCAGCAGCTTGATCGGGGAGCTGTTTTTT.

The chain carries TRBV7-3 and TRBJ2-3; D gene ambiguous. Germline V lookup: CDR1 SGHTA, CDR2 FQGTGA. The CDR3 runs to 14 residues. V was pared by 2 bases and J by 2 bases, with 8 bases between. The CDR3 region is CASSLWGFTDTQYF. CDR3 DNA sequence: TGTGCCAGCAGCTTATGGGGTTTCACAGATACGCAGTATTTT.

The rearrangement links TRBV4-3 to TRBJ1-1; 8 nucleotides match TRBD1. Germline V gene lookup returns CDR1 LGHNA and CDR2 YSLEER. This CDR3 has 14 residues. V dropped 4 bases and J dropped 3; count of bases not matched to a gene: 4. For the CDR3, the DNA is TGCGCCAGCAGCCCGCAGGGGGCCTACACTGAAGCTTTCTTT. It encodes CASSPQGAYTEAFF.

The chain combines TRBV5-1 with TRBJ2-3; D call uncertain. The CDR3 has 13 amino acids. Germline V lookup: CDR1 SGHRS, CDR2 YFSETQ. Trimming took off 0 bases at V and 5 bases at J, with 7 bases between the two ends. CDR3 DNA: TGCGCCAGCAGCTTGGGCTTACTAGATACGCAGTATTTT. It encodes CASSLGLLDTQYF.

The chain couples TRBV6-1 to TRBJ1-4, with D possibly matching TRBD1 (5 bases). V lost 7 bases and J 6 bases, leaving 12 bases between the germline ends. The CDR3 runs 13 residues. Germline assignment: CDR1 MNHNS and CDR2 SASEGT. Here the CDR3 DNA reads TGTGCCAGCAAGGAGGGGAATGATGAAAAACTGTTTTTT. Its protein is CASKEGNDEKLFF.

This clone occurred many times. The chain uses TRBV7-2 and TRBJ1-5, with D perhaps TRBD1 (5 bases). Germline CDR1 reads SGHTA; CDR2 reads FQGNSA. The ends were cut back, 1 base at V and 3 bases at J, with 10 bases in the middle. This CDR3 is 15 amino acids long. The CDR3 coding sequence is TGTGCCAGCAGCTTAGAGGCAGGGCTCAATCAGCCCCAGCATTTT. This codes for CASSLEAGLNQPQHF.

The V gene is TRBV10-3, the J gene TRBJ2-1, with TRBD2 identical over 11 bases. This CDR3 region has 15 residues. Looked up from germline, CDR1 is ENHRY and CDR2 is SYGVKD. V lost 4 bases, J lost 10 bases, and 9 bases stayed unmatched. CDR3 sequence: CAISGTSGGAGEQFF. In DNA, the CDR3 is TGTGCCATCAGTGGTACTAGCGGGGGCGCCGGGGAGCAGTTCTTC.

This chain links TRBV7-9 with TRBJ2-7, with 7 bases matching TRBD2. The CDR3 runs to 14 residues. Germline V gene data show CDR1 as SEHNR and CDR2 as FQNEAQ (reference sequence). V was clipped by 4 bases and J by 7 bases; unmatched bases: 10. The CDR3 protein is CASSSTGTTREQYF. The CDR3 DNA reads as TGTGCCAGCAGCTCGACCGGGACTACGAGGGAGCAGTACTTC.

V usage is TRBV6-1 and J usage is TRBJ1-1, with a tentative D call TRBD1 (5 bases). V was pared by 2 bases and J by 1 base, with 11 bases between. Germline lookup yields CDR1 MNHNS and CDR2 SASEGT. CDR3 length: 15 amino acids. The CDR3 DNA reads TGTGCCAGCAGTGAACAGGGCTGGGAGAACACTGAAGCTTTCTTT. Protein: CASSEQGWENTEAFF.